These 10 T cell receptor beta chains were sequenced from one sample in a study of cytomegalovirus exposure and HLA in healthy donors. The PCR made use of 60 Vbeta and 13 Jbeta primers. TCRdb's table, derived via immunoSEQ multiplex PCR, lists solely in-frame clones and lacks some. The data show 130,000 to 150,000 clones, around 72% seen once. Material: PBMCs. The receptors were sampled from a human donor in good health.

The CDR3 region is CASKGQGQETQYF. The CDR3 DNA is TGCGCCAGCAAGGGACAGGGACAAGAGACCCAGTACTTC. V gene TRBV5-1 combines with J gene TRBJ2-5; 9 nucleotides match TRBD1. V shed 6 bases and J 2 bases; nucleotides not matched to a gene: 2. Germline-derived CDR1 and CDR2 are SGHRS and YFSETQ. CDR3 length: 13 amino acids.

V gene TRBV7-8 combines with J gene TRBJ2-7, with 7 bases identical to TRBD2. The germline CDR1 and CDR2 sequences are SGHVS and FQNEAQ. The V gene end was trimmed by 5 bases and the J gene end by 7 bases; junction bases not matched to a gene: 8. The CDR3 is 13 residues long. The CDR3 is CASSHPGGREQYF. The CDR3 DNA reads TGTGCCAGCAGCCACCCGGGGGGTCGAGAGCAGTACTTC. The variable domain in full, completed from reference TRBV7-8 and TRBJ2-7, reads GAGVSQSPRYKVAKRGQDVALRCDPISGHVSLFWYQQALGQGPEFLTYFQNEAQLDKSGLPSDRFFAERPEGSVSTLKIQRTQQEDSAVYLCASSHPGGREQYFGPGTRLTVT.

The genes are TRBV9 and TRBJ2-1, with a weak D call TRBD1 (5 bases). Germline V gene lookup returns CDR1 SGDLS and CDR2 YYNGEE. Trimming took off 7 bases at V and 10 bases at J, with 6 bases between the two ends. This CDR3 is built from 9 residues. The CDR3 loop reads CASGAEQFF. The CDR3 DNA is TGTGCCAGCGGGGCCGAGCAGTTCTTC.

The rearrangement uses TRBV6-4 and TRBJ2-1; 10 bases match TRBD2. V was clipped by 0 bases and J by 3 bases; unmatched bases: 2. This CDR3 comprises 16 residues. Germline V CDR1 and CDR2: MRHNA, SNTAGT. The CDR3 DNA follows: TGTGCCAGCAGTGACTCAGCGGGAGGGGGCTACAATGAGCAGTTCTTC. It specifies CASSDSAGGGYNEQFF.

The chain has TRBV6-1 and TRBJ1-5, with D possibly matching TRBD1 (6 bases). The CDR3 is 15 residues long. Germline values: CDR1 MNHNS, CDR2 SASEGT. Trimming removed 3 bases from V and 5 bases from J, with 14 bases in between. The CDR3 DNA is TGTGCCAGCAGTGAGATGGGACAAAACCATCAGCCCCAGCATTTT. This gives the protein CASSEMGQNHQPQHF.

The chain uses TRBV10-1 and TRBJ1-4, with no clear D. The CDR3 spans 12 residues. The V and J ends lost 3 bases and 5 bases respectively, with 4 bases between them. Germline V gene data show CDR1 as WNHNN and CDR2 as SYGVQD (reference sequence). The CDR3 spells CASSDMNEKLFF. The CDR3 region has the DNA TGCGCCAGCAGTGATATGAATGAAAAACTGTTTTTT.

The J gene is TRBJ1-4, the V gene TRBV9, with TRBD1 as a possible D gene (6 bases). Germline lookup yields CDR1 SGDLS and CDR2 YYNGEE. The length of the CDR3 is 16 residues. Trimming cost V 0 bases and J 7 bases, with 16 bases left between them. The CDR3 bases are TGTGCCAGCAGCGTAGCGACGGGGGGGGCTGGTGAAAAACTGTTTTTT. Translated: CASSVATGGAGEKLFF.

This chain joins TRBV19 and TRBJ2-7; TRBD2 might be the D (6 bases). The germline CDR1 and CDR2 sequences are LNHDA and SQIVND (reference sequence). With 3 bases removed from V and 3 bases from J, the gap between germline ends came to 12 bases. There are 14 residues in the CDR3. CDR3 sequence (DNA): TGTGCCAGTAGTATTGTCCTAGCGCACTACGAGCAGTACTTC. Protein product: CASSIVLAHYEQYF.

V is TRBV6-1 and J is TRBJ1-1; D ambiguous. Trimming left V 10 bases short and J 10 bases short, with 19 bases between. There are 12 residues in the CDR3. Germline CDR1 is MNHNS and CDR2 is SASEGT. In nucleotides, the CDR3 is TGTGCCACTCTGACAAACAGTCGAGCAGCTTTCTTT. Residues: CATLTNSRAAFF.

The chain links TRBV29-1 to TRBJ1-1; possibly TRBD1 for D (6 bases). Trimming left V 2 bases short and J 4 bases short, with 8 bases between. This CDR3 has 12 residues. CDR1 is SQVTM and CDR2 is ANQGSEA in the germline V gene. CDR3 sequence: CSVERGGTEAFF. CDR3 nucleotide sequence: TGCAGCGTTGAAAGAGGGGGCACTGAAGCTTTCTTT. The full variable domain, with the rest looked up from reference TRBV29-1 and TRBJ1-1, is SAVISQKPSRDICQRGTSLTIQCQVDSQVTMMFWYRQQPGQSLTLIATANQGSEATYESGFVIDKFPISRPNLTFSTLTVSNMSPEDSSIYLCSVERGGTEAFFGQGTRLTVV.